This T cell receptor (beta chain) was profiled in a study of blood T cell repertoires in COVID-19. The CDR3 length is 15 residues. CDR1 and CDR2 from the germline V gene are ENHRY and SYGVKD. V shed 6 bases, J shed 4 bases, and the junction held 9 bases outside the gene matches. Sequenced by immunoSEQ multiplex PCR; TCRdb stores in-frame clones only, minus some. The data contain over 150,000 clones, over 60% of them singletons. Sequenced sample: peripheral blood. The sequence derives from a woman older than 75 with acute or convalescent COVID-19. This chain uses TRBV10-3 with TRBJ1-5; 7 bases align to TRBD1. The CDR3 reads CAIRAGTASNQPQHF. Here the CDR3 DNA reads TGTGCCATCAGGGCCGGGACAGCGTCTAATCAGCCCCAGCATTTT.